Below, 5 T cell receptor beta chains from the same sample are listed, as sequenced in a study of T cell repertoires in cytomegalovirus infection (dated by TCRdb to about 2019). Instrument on record: Illumina HiSeq 1500. TCRdb applied fastp at Q25 and MiXCR to the public reads, then kept only in-frame beta chains. CDR3 protein sequences are deduplicated, and each keeps its most common genes and DNA. The sample data list 200,000 to 300,000 distinct CDR3 sequences, and around 6.2% of these were observed just once. The top ten hold roughly 6% of the sample. What was sequenced was PBMCs. These receptors originate from a human donor in good health (CMV status not recorded). Some clones in this sample may be carry-over from other donors' samples.

This clonotype was found many times. The chain is built from TRBV7-2 and TRBJ2-5; the D gene is possibly TRBD1 (6 bases). Trimming cost V 1 base and J 1 base, with 13 bases left between them. The CDR3 contains 16 residues. CDR1 is SGHTA and CDR2 is FQGNSA in the germline V gene. CDR3 amino acids: CASSLVVGALQETQYF. Written as DNA, the CDR3 is TGTGCCAGCAGCTTAGTGGTGGGGGCGCTCCAAGAGACCCAGTACTTC. Full variable domain (remainder filled in from reference TRBV7-2 and TRBJ2-5): GAGVSQSPSNKVTEKGKDVELRCDPISGHTALYWYRQSLGQGLEFLIYFQGNSAPDKSGLPSDRFSAERTGGSVSTLTIQRTQQEDSAVYLCASSLVVGALQETQYFGPGTRLLVL.

This clonotype has a count of ten or more. The chain combines TRBV20-1 with TRBJ2-5; D is unresolved. Germline-derived CDR1 and CDR2 are DFQATT and SNEGSKA (reference sequence). V lost 3 bases, J lost 3 bases, and 11 bases lay in between. CDR3 size: 13 residues. The CDR3 spells CSASHFRKETQYF. As DNA, the CDR3 is TGCAGTGCTAGTCATTTCAGGAAAGAGACCCAGTACTTC.

The chain joins TRBV20-1 to TRBJ1-4; 8 bases line up with TRBD1. The CDR3 has 14 residues. Trimming removed 6 bases from V and 7 bases from J; junction bases left unmatched: 10. The germline V gene encodes CDR1 DFQATT and CDR2 SNEGSKA (reference sequence). The CDR3 nucleotides read TGCAGTGCCACATTTGGGACAGGAGCTGAAAAACTGTTTTTT. This encodes CSATFGTGAEKLFF.

In this sample, this clonotype turned up many times. This chain joins TRBV5-5 and TRBJ1-1; D is perhaps TRBD1 (5 bases). V shed 2 bases and J shed 3 bases, with 14 bases lying between them. Germline V gene sequence: CDR1 SGHKS, CDR2 YYEKEE (reference sequence). CDR3 length: 15 amino acids. CDR3 sequence (DNA): TGTGCCAGCAGCTTTTCAGGGTCTATGGACACTGAAGCTTTCTTT. Protein sequence: CASSFSGSMDTEAFF.

This clonotype was recorded at least ten times. The chain carries TRBV7-2 and TRBJ1-2; TRBD1 matches at 9 bases. The germline CDR1 and CDR2 sequences are SGHTA and FQGNSA. The CDR3 totals 15 residues. The ends lost 7 bases at V and 5 bases at J; junction bases unmatched: 11. In nucleotides, the CDR3 is TGTGCCAGCATCCCCGGACAGGGGAGGAGGTATGGCTACACCTTC. Residues: CASIPGQGRRYGYTF.